The 10 T cell receptor beta chains reported below all come from one sample, sequenced in a study of T-cell memory formation after mild COVID-19. One entry per CDR3 protein results from TCRdb running MiXCR on the 5' RACE reads. In the table there are 300,000 to 400,000 distinct CDR3 sequences, 21% of which are singletons. The sequenced sample was PBMCs or a T cell subset sorted from them (not recorded which). These TCRs come from an adult woman who had mild COVID-19 (a few samples of this study predate the infection). Cell type and time point are not known.

A single count supports this clonotype. This chain joins TRBV3-1 and TRBJ1-2; 9 bases match TRBD1. V shed 4 bases and J 8 bases; nucleotides not matched to a gene: 5. Germline lookup yields CDR1 LGHDT and CDR2 YNNKEL (reference sequence). This CDR3 has 13 amino acids. The CDR3 nucleotides are TGTGCCAGCAGCCTAACAGGGGGCCTGGGCTACACCTTC. Its protein is CASSLTGGLGYTF.

This clonotype was observed a handful of times. This chain links TRBV28 with TRBJ2-7; no definite D call. Germline V gives CDR1 MDHEN, CDR2 SYDVKM. With 3 bases removed from V and 3 bases from J, the gap between germline ends came to 9 bases. This CDR3 comprises 13 residues. For the CDR3, the DNA is TGTGCCAGCAGTTTGGGCAGGATCTACGAGCAGTACTTC. It translates to CASSLGRIYEQYF.

The V call is TRBV29-1, the J call TRBJ2-1, with 9 bases that match TRBD2. Losses at the gene ends were 4 bases for V and 5 bases for J; bases not matched to a gene: 12. The CDR3 is 16 residues long. CDR1 is SQVTM, CDR2 ANQGSEA, per germline. The CDR3 DNA follows: TGCAGCGTTGCAGGACGGCGGGAGGGCCGGAACAATGAGCAGTTCTTC. Its translation: CSVAGRREGRNNEQFF.

This clonotype occurred a few times. This sequence joins TRBV20-1 and TRBJ2-2, with 7 bases matching TRBD1. Per the germline V gene, CDR1 is DFQATT and CDR2 is SNEGSKA (reference sequence). The CDR3 spans 13 residues. The V and J ends lost 6 bases and 0 bases, in that order; junction bases with no gene match: 1. The CDR3: CSAGQANTGELFF. Written as DNA, the CDR3 is TGCAGTGCAGGACAGGCGAACACCGGGGAGCTGTTTTTT.

This chain joins TRBV11-3 and TRBJ2-3; 8 positions agree with TRBD1. CDR1 is SGHNT and CDR2 is YENEEA in the germline V gene. Germline trimming cut 5 bases from V and 5 bases from J; bases unmatched to any gene: 9. This CDR3 has 15 residues. CDR3 sequence (DNA): TGTGCCAGCAGCCCAGGACAGGGCCCTGGAGATACGCAGTATTTT. Amino acids: CASSPGQGPGDTQYF.

This clonotype was recorded at least ten times. The chain uses TRBV11-3 and TRBJ2-5; D gene ambiguous. The CDR3 is 12 amino acids. Germline CDR1 is SGHNT and CDR2 is YENEEA. V was clipped by 2 bases and J by 5 bases, with 6 bases between them. The CDR3: CASSLRRETQYF. CDR3 in DNA: TGTGCCAGCAGCTTAAGAAGGGAGACCCAGTACTTC.

This clonotype came up many times. The J gene is TRBJ1-6, the V gene TRBV11-2; D may be TRBD1 (5 bases). The CDR3 covers 14 residues. V gave up 1 base and J gave up 10 bases, with 11 bases separating them. Germline assignment: CDR1 SGHAT and CDR2 FQNNGV. CDR3 residues: CASSLGGGKSPLHF. In nucleotides, the CDR3 is TGTGCCAGCAGCTTAGGTGGGGGGAAGTCACCCCTCCACTTT. The full variable domain, its missing parts supplied by reference TRBV11-2 and TRBJ1-6, is EAGVAQSPRYKIIEKRQSVAFWCNPISGHATLYWYQQILGQGPKLLIQFQNNGVVDDSQLPKDRFSAERLKGVDSTLKIQPAKLEDSAVYLCASSLGGGKSPLHFGNGTRLTVT.

The genes are TRBV4-1 and TRBJ2-5; 10 positions match TRBD2. The CDR3 runs to 18 residues. Trimming removed 2 bases from V and 2 bases from J; junction bases left unmatched: 11. Per germline, CDR1 MGHRA and CDR2 YSYEKL. Written as DNA, the CDR3 is TGCGCCAGCAGCCAACCCATCAGCGGGGGGGCGAGGCAAGAGACCCAGTACTTC. It translates to CASSQPISGGARQETQYF.

This clonotype was observed a handful of times. The chain has TRBV6-5 and TRBJ2-7, with 8 bases matching TRBD2. Germline V gene lookup returns CDR1 MNHEY and CDR2 SVGAGI. The trim removed 0 bases at V and 2 bases at J, leaving 6 bases unmatched. The CDR3 spans 16 residues. CDR3 in DNA: TGTGCCAGCAGTTACTCGCGGGGGGCATCCACCTACGAGCAGTACTTC. This translates into CASSYSRGASTYEQYF.

This clonotype turned up a few times. This chain links TRBV11-2 with TRBJ2-3; TRBD1 matches at 7 bases. Germline V CDR1 and CDR2: SGHAT, FQNNGV. The J segment lost 4 bases and the V segment lost 6 bases, leaving 10 bases of the junction unmatched. The length of the CDR3 is 15 residues. The CDR3 region is CASRLEGAGADTQYF. In DNA, the CDR3 is TGTGCCAGCAGGCTCGAGGGGGCAGGGGCAGATACGCAGTATTTT.